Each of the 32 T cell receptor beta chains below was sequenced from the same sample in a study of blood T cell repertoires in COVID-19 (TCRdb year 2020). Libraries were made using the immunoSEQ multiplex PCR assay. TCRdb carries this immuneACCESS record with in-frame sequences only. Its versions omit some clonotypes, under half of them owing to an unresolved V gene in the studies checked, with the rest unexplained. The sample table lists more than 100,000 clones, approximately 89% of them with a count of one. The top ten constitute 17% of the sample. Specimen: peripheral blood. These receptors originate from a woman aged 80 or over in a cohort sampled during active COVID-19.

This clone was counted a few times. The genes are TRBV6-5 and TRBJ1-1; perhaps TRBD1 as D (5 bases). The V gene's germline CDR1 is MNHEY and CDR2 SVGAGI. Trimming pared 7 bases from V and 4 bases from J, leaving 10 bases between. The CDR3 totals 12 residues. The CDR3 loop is CASKSQGTEAFF. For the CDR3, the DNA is TGTGCCAGCAAATCCCAGGGCACTGAAGCTTTCTTT.

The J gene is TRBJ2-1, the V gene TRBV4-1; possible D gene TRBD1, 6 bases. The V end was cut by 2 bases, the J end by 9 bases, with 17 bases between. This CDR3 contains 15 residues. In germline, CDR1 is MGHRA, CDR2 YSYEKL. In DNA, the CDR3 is TGCGCCAGCAGCCAACAGTTAGCAGGGGCGGGTGAGCAGTTCTTC. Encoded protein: CASSQQLAGAGEQFF.

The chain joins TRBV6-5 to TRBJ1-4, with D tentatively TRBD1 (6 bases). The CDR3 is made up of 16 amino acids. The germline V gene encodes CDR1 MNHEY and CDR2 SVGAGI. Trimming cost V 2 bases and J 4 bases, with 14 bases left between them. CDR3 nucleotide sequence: TGTGCCAGCAGTTACAAATCGGGACAAGTTAATGAAAAACTGTTTTTT. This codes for CASSYKSGQVNEKLFF.

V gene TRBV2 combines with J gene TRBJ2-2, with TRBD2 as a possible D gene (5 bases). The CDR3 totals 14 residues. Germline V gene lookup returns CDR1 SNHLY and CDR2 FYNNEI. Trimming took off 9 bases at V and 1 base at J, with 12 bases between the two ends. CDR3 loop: CASLGRENTGELFF. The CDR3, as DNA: TGTGCCAGTCTTGGACGGGAGAACACCGGGGAGCTGTTTTTT.

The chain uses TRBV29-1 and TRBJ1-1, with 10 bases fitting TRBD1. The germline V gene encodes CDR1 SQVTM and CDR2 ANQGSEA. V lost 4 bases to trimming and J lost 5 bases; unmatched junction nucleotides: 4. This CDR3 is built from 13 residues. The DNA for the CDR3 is TGCAGCGTTGGGACAGGGGGAGGTACTGAAGCTTTCTTT. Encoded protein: CSVGTGGGTEAFF.

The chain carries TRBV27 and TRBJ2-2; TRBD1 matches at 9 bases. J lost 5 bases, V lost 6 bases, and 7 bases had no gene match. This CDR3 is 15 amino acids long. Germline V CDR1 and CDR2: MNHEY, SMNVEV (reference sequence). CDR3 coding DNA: TGTGCCAGCAGGGTACAGGGGGCGCAAACCGGGGAGCTGTTTTTT. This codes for CASRVQGAQTGELFF.

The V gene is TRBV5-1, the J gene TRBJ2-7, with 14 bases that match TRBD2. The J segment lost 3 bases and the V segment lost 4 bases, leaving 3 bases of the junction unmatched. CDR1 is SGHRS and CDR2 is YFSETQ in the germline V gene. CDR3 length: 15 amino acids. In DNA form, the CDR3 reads TGCGCCAGCAGCGGGACTAGCGGGAGTGTCTACGAGCAGTACTTC. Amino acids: CASSGTSGSVYEQYF. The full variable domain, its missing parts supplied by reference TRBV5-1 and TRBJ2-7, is KAGVTQTPRYLIKTRGQQVTLSCSPISGHRSVSWYQQTPGQGLQFLFEYFSETQRNKGNFPGRFSGRQFSNSRSEMNVSTLELGDSALYLCASSGTSGSVYEQYFGPGTRLTVT.

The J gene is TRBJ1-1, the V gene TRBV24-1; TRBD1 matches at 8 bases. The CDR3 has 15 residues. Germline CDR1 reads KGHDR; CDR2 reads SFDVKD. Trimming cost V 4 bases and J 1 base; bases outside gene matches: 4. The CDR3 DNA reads TGTGCCACCAGTGACAGGGGGCTTGGGAACACTGAAGCTTTCTTT. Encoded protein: CATSDRGLGNTEAFF.

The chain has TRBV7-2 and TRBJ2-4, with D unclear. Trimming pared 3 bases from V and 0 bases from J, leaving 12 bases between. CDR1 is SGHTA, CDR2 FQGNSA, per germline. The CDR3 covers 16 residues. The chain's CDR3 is CASSFSTQLAKNIQYF. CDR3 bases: TGTGCCAGCAGCTTTAGCACCCAGCTAGCCAAAAACATTCAGTACTTC.

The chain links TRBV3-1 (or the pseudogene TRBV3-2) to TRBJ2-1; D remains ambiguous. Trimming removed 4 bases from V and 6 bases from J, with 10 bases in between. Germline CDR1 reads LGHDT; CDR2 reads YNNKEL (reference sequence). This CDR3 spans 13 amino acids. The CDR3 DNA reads TGTGCCAGCAGCCGTCGCGGTACCAATGAGCAGTTCTTC. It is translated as CASSRRGTNEQFF.

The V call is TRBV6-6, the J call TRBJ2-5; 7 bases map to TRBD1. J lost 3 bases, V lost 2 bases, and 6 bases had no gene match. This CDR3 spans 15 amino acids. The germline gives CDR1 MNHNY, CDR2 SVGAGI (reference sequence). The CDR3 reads CASSYGQAREETQYF. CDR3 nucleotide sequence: TGTGCCAGCAGTTACGGACAGGCAAGGGAAGAGACCCAGTACTTC.

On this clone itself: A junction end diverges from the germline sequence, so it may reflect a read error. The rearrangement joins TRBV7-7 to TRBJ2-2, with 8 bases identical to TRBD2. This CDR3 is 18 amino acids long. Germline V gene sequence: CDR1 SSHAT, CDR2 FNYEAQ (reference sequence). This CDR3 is CASSLRSGHAGGTGELFF. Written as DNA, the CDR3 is TGTGCTAGCAGCCTCCGGTCGGGGCATGCGGGGGGCACCGGGGAGCTGTTTTTT.

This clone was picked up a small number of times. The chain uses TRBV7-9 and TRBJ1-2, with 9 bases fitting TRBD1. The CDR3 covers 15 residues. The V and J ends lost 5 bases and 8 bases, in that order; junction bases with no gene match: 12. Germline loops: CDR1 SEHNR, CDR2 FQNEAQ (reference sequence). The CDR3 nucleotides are TGTGCCAGCAGCACAACGGTGGACAGGGGCGGCGGCTACACCTTC. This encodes CASSTTVDRGGGYTF.

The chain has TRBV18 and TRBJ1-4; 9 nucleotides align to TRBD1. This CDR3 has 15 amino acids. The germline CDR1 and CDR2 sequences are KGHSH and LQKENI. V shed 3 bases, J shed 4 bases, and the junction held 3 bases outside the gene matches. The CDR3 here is CASSPDRGVNEKLFF. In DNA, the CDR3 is TGTGCCAGCTCACCGGACAGGGGCGTTAATGAAAAACTGTTTTTT.

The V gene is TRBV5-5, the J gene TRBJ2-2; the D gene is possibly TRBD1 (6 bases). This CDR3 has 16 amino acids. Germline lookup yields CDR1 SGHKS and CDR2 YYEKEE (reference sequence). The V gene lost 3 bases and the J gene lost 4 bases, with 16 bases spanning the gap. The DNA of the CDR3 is TGTGCCAGCAGCTCAAGGTCAGGGGTTGGCACCGGGGAGCTGTTTTTT. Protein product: CASSSRSGVGTGELFF.

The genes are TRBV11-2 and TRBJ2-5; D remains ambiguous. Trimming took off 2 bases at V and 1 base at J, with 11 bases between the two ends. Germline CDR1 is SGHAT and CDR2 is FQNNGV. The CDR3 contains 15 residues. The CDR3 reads CASSLSFGSQETQYF. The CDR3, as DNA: TGTGCCAGCAGCTTAAGTTTCGGTTCCCAAGAGACCCAGTACTTC. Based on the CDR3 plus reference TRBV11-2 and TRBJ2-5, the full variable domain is EAGVAQSPRYKIIEKRQSVAFWCNPISGHATLYWYQQILGQGPKLLIQFQNNGVVDDSQLPKDRFSAERLKGVDSTLKIQPAKLEDSAVYLCASSLSFGSQETQYFGPGTRLLVL.

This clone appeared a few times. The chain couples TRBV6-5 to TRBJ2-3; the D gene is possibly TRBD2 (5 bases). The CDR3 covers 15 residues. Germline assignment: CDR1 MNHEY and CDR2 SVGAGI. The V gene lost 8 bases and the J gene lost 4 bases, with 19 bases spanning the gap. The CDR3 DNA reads TGTGCCAGCCGAGGGAGCCTCCTAGCAGCAGATACGCAGTATTTT. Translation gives CASRGSLLAADTQYF.

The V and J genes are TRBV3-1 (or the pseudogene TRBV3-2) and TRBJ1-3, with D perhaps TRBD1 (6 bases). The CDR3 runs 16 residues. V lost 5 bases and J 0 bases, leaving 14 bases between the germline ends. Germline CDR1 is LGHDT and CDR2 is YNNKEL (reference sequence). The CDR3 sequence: CASSELQGGSGNTIYF. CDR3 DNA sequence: TGTGCCAGCAGCGAACTACAGGGTGGCTCTGGAAACACCATATATTTT.

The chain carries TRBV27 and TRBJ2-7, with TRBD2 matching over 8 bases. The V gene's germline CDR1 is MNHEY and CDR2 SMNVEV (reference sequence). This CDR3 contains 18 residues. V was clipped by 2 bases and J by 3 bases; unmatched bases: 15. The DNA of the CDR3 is TGTGCCAGCAGTTTACCCCCCGCTGTGGCGGGAGGATTCTACGAGCAGTACTTC. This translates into CASSLPPAVAGGFYEQYF.

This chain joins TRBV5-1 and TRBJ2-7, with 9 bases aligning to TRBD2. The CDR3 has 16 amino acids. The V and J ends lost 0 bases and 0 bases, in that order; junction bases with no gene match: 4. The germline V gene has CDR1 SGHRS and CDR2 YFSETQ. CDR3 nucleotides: TGCGCCAGCAGCTTGGAGAGTAGCGGGAGCTCCTACGAGCAGTACTTC. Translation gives CASSLESSGSSYEQYF.

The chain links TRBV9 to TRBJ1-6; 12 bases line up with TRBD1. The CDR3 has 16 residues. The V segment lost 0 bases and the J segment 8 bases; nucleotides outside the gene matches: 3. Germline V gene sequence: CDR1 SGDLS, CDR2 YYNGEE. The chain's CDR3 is CASSVAGTGGDSPLHF. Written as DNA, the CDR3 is TGTGCCAGCAGCGTAGCCGGGACAGGGGGCGATTCACCCCTCCACTTT.

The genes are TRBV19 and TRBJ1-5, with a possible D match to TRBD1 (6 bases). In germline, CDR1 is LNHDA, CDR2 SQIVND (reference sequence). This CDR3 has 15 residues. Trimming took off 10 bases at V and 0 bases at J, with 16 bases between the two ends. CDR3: CATLAQGYSNQPQHF. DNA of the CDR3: TGTGCCACCCTAGCACAGGGTTATAGCAATCAGCCCCAGCATTTT.

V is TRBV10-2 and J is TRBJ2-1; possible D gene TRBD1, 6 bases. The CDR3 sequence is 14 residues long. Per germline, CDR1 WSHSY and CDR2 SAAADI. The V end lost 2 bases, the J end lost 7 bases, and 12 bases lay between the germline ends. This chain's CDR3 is CASSEQGTKNEQFF. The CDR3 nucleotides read TGCGCCAGCAGTGAGCAGGGGACCAAAAATGAGCAGTTCTTC.

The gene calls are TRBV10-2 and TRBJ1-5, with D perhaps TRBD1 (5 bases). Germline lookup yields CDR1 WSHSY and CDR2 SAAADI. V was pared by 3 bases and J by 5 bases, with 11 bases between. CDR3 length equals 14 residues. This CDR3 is CASSDVRVDQPQHF. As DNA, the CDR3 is TGCGCCAGCAGTGATGTCAGGGTGGATCAGCCCCAGCATTTT.

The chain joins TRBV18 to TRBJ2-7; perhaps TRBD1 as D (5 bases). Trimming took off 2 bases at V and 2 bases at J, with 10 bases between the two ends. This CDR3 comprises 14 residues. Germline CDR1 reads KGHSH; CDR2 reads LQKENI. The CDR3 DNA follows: TGTGCCAGCTCACCAGGGGCAGGTCCCTACGAGCAGTACTTC. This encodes CASSPGAGPYEQYF.

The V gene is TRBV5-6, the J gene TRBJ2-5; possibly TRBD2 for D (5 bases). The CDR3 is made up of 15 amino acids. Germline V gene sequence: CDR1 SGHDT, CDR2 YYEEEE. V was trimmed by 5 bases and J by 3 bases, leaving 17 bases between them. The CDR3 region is CASRKTLGRKETQYF. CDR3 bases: TGTGCCAGCAGAAAGACCCTGGGGAGAAAAGAGACCCAGTACTTC.

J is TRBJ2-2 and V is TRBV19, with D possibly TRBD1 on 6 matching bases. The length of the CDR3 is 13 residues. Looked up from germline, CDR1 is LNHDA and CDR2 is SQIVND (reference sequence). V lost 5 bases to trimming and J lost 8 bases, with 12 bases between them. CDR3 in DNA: TGTGCCAGTAGTGTCCAGGGGATGGGGGAGCTGTTTTTT. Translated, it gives CASSVQGMGELFF.

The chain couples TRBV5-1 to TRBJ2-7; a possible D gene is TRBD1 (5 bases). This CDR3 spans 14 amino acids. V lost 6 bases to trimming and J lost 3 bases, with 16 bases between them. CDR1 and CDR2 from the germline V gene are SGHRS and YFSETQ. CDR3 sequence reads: CASKGGAVDYEQYF. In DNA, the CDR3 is TGCGCCAGCAAAGGTGGGGCCGTAGACTACGAGCAGTACTTC.

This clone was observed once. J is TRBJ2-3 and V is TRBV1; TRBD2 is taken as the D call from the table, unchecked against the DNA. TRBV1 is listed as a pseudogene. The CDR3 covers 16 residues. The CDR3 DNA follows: TGCACCAGCAGCCAAGCGGGCGCGGGCCGCACAGATACGCAGTATTTT. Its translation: CTSSQAGAGRTDTQYF.

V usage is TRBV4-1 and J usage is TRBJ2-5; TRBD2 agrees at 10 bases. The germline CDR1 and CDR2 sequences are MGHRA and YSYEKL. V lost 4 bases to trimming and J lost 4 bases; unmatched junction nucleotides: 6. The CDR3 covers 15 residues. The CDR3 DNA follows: TGCGCCAGCAGCCTAATAGCGGGGGGTGTAGAGACCCAGTACTTC. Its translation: CASSLIAGGVETQYF.

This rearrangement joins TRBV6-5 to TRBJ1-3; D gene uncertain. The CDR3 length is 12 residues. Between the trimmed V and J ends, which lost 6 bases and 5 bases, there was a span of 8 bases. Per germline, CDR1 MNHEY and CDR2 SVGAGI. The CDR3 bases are TGTGCCAGCAGCCCGGTTCGAAACACCATATATTTT. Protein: CASSPVRNTIYF.

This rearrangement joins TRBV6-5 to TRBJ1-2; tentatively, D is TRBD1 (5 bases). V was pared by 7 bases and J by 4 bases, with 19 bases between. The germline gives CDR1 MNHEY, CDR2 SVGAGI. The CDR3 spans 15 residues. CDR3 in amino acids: CASNPQTGRTYGYTF. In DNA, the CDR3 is TGTGCCAGCAACCCCCAAACAGGACGTACCTATGGCTACACCTTC.